This T cell receptor (beta chain) was captured by sequencing in a study of CD8+CD57+ T cells in acquired aplastic anemia. TCR beta VDJ combinations and CDR3 sequences were profiled from genomic DNA. TCRdb processed the reads anew with MiXCR; each CDR3 protein has one entry. In the table there are approximately 130,000 distinct CDR3 sequences, roughly 40% of which are singletons. Germline CDR1 reads LNHDA; CDR2 reads SQIVND (reference sequence). The V gene lost 0 bases and the J gene lost 12 bases, with 15 bases spanning the gap. This CDR3 spans 13 amino acids. This clonotype was obtained from a human donor in good health, serving as a control. The sequencing input was sorted CD4+, CD8+, or CD8+CD57+ T cells (not recorded which) from PBMCs. The rearrangement joins TRBV19 to TRBJ2-7; D remains ambiguous. CDR3 amino acids: CASSIDLNSRWYF. CDR3 nucleotide sequence: TGTGCCAGTAGTATAGATCTGAACAGCCGTTGGTACTTC.